These 14 T cell receptor beta chains originate from one sample sequenced in a study of blood T cell repertoires in COVID-19. The data were produced by immunoSEQ multiplex PCR, yet TCRdb's version contains in-frame clones alone and is incomplete. The sample holds about 59,000 clones, approximately 80% seen once. Material: peripheral blood. The receptors originated from a human donor in a cohort sampled during active COVID-19.

This chain links TRBV7-3 with TRBJ2-7; D perhaps matches TRBD2 (6 bases). The CDR3 is 10 residues long. Trimming pared 8 bases from V and 5 bases from J, leaving 7 bases between. Germline assignment: CDR1 SGHTA and CDR2 FQGTGA. CDR3 sequence reads: CASGLNEQYF. The CDR3 DNA reads as TGTGCCAGCGGACTAAACGAGCAGTACTTC.

This chain connects TRBV11-2 to TRBJ2-3, with 9 bases matching TRBD2. Germline V CDR1 and CDR2: SGHAT, FQNNGV. J was trimmed by 7 bases and V by 11 bases; bases with no gene match: 10. The CDR3 contains 13 residues. CDR3 sequence: CASSLAGVNTQYF. The CDR3, as DNA: TGTGCCTCATCATTAGCGGGAGTGAATACGCAGTATTTT.

CDR3 amino acids: CSVQGTDTQYF. The CDR3 region has the DNA TGCAGCGTTCAGGGAACAGATACGCAGTATTTT. The genes are TRBV29-1 and TRBJ2-3; TRBD1 might be the D (5 bases). The CDR3 runs to 11 residues. Germline V gene sequence: CDR1 SQVTM, CDR2 ANQGSEA. Trimming cost V 5 bases and J 3 bases, with 6 bases left between them.

The chain has TRBV5-4 and TRBJ2-1, with 10 bases lining up with TRBD1. CDR1 and CDR2 from the germline V gene are SGHNT and YYREEE (reference sequence). This CDR3 has 16 amino acids. The J segment lost 7 bases and the V segment lost 0 bases, leaving 7 bases of the junction unmatched. The CDR3 coding sequence is TGTGCCAGCAGCTTGGGGGGGACAGGGGTAGGGAATGAGCAGTTCTTC. This translates into CASSLGGTGVGNEQFF.

This clone has just one count. The rearrangement links TRBV7-8 to TRBJ2-3, with D perhaps matching TRBD2 (6 bases). V was clipped by 3 bases and J by 0 bases, with 13 bases between them. The CDR3 length is 16 residues. Germline-derived CDR1 and CDR2 are SGHVS and FQNEAQ. The CDR3 DNA reads TGTGCCAGCAGCTTCGGGAGCTTCCTAAGCACAGATACGCAGTATTTT. Residues: CASSFGSFLSTDTQYF.

The chain links TRBV5-1 to TRBJ2-3; 15 nucleotides align to TRBD2. Germline values: CDR1 SGHRS, CDR2 YFSETQ. Unmatched junction bases numbered 5, after V lost 1 base and J lost 2 bases. The CDR3 contains 18 residues. The CDR3 DNA reads TGCGCCAGCAGCTTGCCCGGACTAGCGGGAGGGCACACAGATACGCAGTATTTT. This translates into CASSLPGLAGGHTDTQYF.

This clone was counted a few times. This chain connects TRBV7-8 to TRBJ2-1; 9 bases fit TRBD2. Germline V gives CDR1 SGHVS, CDR2 FQNEAQ. Trimming at V came to 5 bases and at J to 2 bases, leaving 4 bases not matched to a gene. The length of the CDR3 is 15 residues. The CDR3, as DNA: TGTGCCAGCAGCCCCTCTAGCGGGACCTACAATGAGCAGTTCTTC. This encodes CASSPSSGTYNEQFF.

CDR3 protein: CASSLEGGGSTDTQYF. The CDR3 nucleotides read TGTGCCAGCAGCTTGGAGGGAGGGGGTAGCACAGATACGCAGTATTTT. This chain joins TRBV5-8 and TRBJ2-3; possibly TRBD2 for D (7 bases). The V end was cut by 0 bases, the J end by 0 bases, with 11 bases between. CDR1 and CDR2 (germline): SGHTS, YDEGEE. The CDR3 extends over 16 amino acids.

A remark on this clone: One end of the junction varies from germline; a read error may be responsible. The rearrangement uses TRBV20-1 and TRBJ2-2, with 8 bases lining up with TRBD1. Looked up from germline, CDR1 is DFQATT and CDR2 is SNEGSKA (reference sequence). CDR3 length: 15 amino acids. The CDR3 coding sequence is TGCAGTGCGAGTCGGCAGGGGGCAAACACCGGGGAGCTGCTTTTT. This gives the protein CSASRQGANTGELLF.

The CDR3 region is CASSHSGRGETQYF. The CDR3 nucleotides are TGTGCCAGCAGCCACAGCGGGAGGGGAGAGACCCAGTACTTC. V gene TRBV7-2 combines with J gene TRBJ2-5; 10 bases map to TRBD2. Germline CDR1 is SGHTA and CDR2 is FQGNSA. The CDR3 loop spans 14 amino acids. The junction had 4 bases not matched to a gene; V was cut back by 5 bases and J by 4 bases.

This clone was picked up a small number of times. V gene TRBV11-2 combines with J gene TRBJ1-5, with D perhaps matching TRBD1 (6 bases). The V gene's germline CDR1 is SGHAT and CDR2 FQNNGV. The CDR3 has 13 amino acids. Between the trimmed V and J ends, which lost 5 bases and 3 bases, there was a span of 8 bases. CDR3 region: CASSQGINQPQHF. The DNA of the CDR3 is TGTGCCAGCAGCCAGGGGATCAATCAGCCCCAGCATTTT.

The chain's CDR3 is CASSPPTGMGAGELFF. DNA for the CDR3: TGTGCCAGCAGCCCCCCAACAGGGATGGGCGCCGGGGAGCTGTTTTTT. The V and J genes are TRBV7-3 and TRBJ2-2, with D maybe TRBD1 (6 bases). CDR1 is SGHTA and CDR2 is FQGTGA in the germline V gene. This CDR3 comprises 16 residues. Trimming removed 5 bases from V and 6 bases from J, with 19 bases in between.

The genes are TRBV21-1 and TRBJ2-7; the D call in the table, TRBD1, was not verified against the DNA. TRBV21-1 is designated a pseudogene. The CDR3 extends over 14 amino acids. CDR3 bases: TGTGCCAGCAGCAGTCGCCAGTCCCTCTACGAGCAGTACTTC. Encoded protein: CASSSRQSLYEQYF.

V and J are TRBV7-6 and TRBJ2-1; TRBD2 aligns across 7 bases. Losses at the gene ends were 4 bases for V and 5 bases for J; bases not matched to a gene: 11. CDR1 and CDR2 (germline): SGHVS, FNYEAQ. This CDR3 comprises 16 residues. The CDR3 sequence is CASSSPRTSEDNEQFF. CDR3 DNA: TGTGCCAGCAGCTCGCCCCGAACTAGCGAGGACAATGAGCAGTTCTTC.